This entry features one T cell receptor (beta chain) sequence. Its antigen is not known. This CDR3 is built from 16 residues. The ends lost 4 bases at V and 2 bases at J; junction bases unmatched: 5. Germline CDR1 is SGDLS and CDR2 is YYNGEE. A sample-barcoded 5' primer and a J-beta primer mix were used in a second PCR of roughly 7 to 12 cycles. TCRdb re-called the 5' RACE reads through MiXCR, storing one row per CDR3 protein. This table holds about 780,000 distinct CDR3 sequences, around 45% found once. This sample was included in a study of blood T cells in healthy people across ages. Study in general: Through template switching, about one barcoded beta molecule was captured per two T cells, as measured in model experiments. The study, taken as a whole, reports: Unsorted PBMCs prevented conclusive naive versus antigen-experienced comparison.

This receptor was taken from a man older than 75 in good health. V is TRBV9 and J is TRBJ2-1, with 11 bases fitting TRBD2. The specimen was blood. The CDR3 here is CASSYGTSGTYNEQFF. The CDR3 nucleotides are TGTGCCAGCAGCTACGGGACTAGCGGAACCTACAATGAGCAGTTCTTC. Using reference TRBV9 and TRBJ2-1 for the parts outside the CDR3, the full variable domain is DSGVTQTPKHLITATGQRVTLRCSPRSGDLSVYWYQQSLDQGLQFLIQYYNGEERAKGNILERFSAQQFPDLHSELNLSSLELGDSALYFCASSYGTSGTYNEQFFGPGTRLTVL.